This T cell receptor (beta chain) originates from a study of blood T cells in healthy people across ages. Turning to this clonotype: Its target is not known.

Findings of the study overall: Aged donors had fewer naive CD4+ cells and lower diversity than long-lived donors. With donor CMV status unknown, expanded clonotype changes were possibly confounded. Roughly linear declines in TCR beta diversity per million T cells occurred with age.

Through a sample-barcoded 5' primer and a J-beta primer mix, a second PCR was run for roughly 7 to 11 cycles. Every molecule of cDNA carried a tag from a template-switch adaptor with 12 random nucleotides. MiXCR, run by TCRdb on the 5' RACE reads, gives a single entry per CDR3 protein. This sample has around 970,000 distinct CDR3 sequences, with roughly 51% found just once. Trimming cost V 2 bases and J 7 bases, with 9 bases left between them. The CDR3 is 13 amino acids. The germline V gene has CDR1 SGHTA and CDR2 FQGNSA. Sample: blood. This chain uses TRBV7-2 with TRBJ2-1; a possible D gene is TRBD2 (5 bases). The clonotype comes from a woman aged 55-69 years in good health. CDR3 residues: CASSLNRENEQFF. The CDR3 bases are TGTGCCAGCAGCTTAAATCGGGAAAATGAGCAGTTCTTC.